Listed below are T cell receptor beta chains from one sample, sequenced in a study of blood T cell repertoires in COVID-19. Here immunoSEQ multiplex PCR was the method, and the copy in TCRdb shows in-frame clones only, minus some. The table records about 76,000 clones, 90% to 95% of them present only once. What was sequenced was peripheral blood. The receptor source for this set is a human donor in a cohort sampled during active COVID-19. The CDR3 runs from the conserved cysteine through the conserved F or W. D genes are given only for firm matches. Part of the rows lack a size; the others show once, few, many or a class for expanded clones.

j_gene: TRBJ2-3; d_gene: TRBD2; v_gene: TRBV2; abundance: -; CDR3nt: TGTGCCAGCAGCTCTATAGCGGGGGGGCCAGGGGATACGCAGTATTTT; CDR3aa: CASSSIAGGPGDTQYF
j_gene: TRBJ2-1; d_gene: -; v_gene: TRBV12-3/TRBV12-4; abundance: -; CDR3nt: TGTGCCAGCAGTTTTCTCTTGGTCGGGGAGCAGTTCTTC; CDR3aa: CASSFLLVGEQFF
j_gene: TRBJ2-5; d_gene: -; v_gene: TRBV7-2; abundance: -; CDR3nt: TGTGCCAGCAGCACCTCCACGGGGTCCCAGTACTTC; CDR3aa: CASSTSTGSQYF
j_gene: TRBJ2-1; d_gene: TRBD1; v_gene: TRBV7-3; abundance: -; CDR3nt: TGTGCCAGCAGCCGGGACAGTAACACCTACAATGAGCAGTTCTTC; CDR3aa: CASSRDSNTYNEQFF
j_gene: TRBJ2-7; d_gene: -; v_gene: TRBV21-1; abundance: -; CDR3nt: TGTGCCAGCAGCCGAGAATTGACTAGCGGGGGCTTAATCTACGAGCAGTACTTC; CDR3aa: CASSRELTSGGLIYEQYF
j_gene: TRBJ2-5; d_gene: -; v_gene: TRBV7-6; abundance: -; CDR3nt: TGTGCCAGCAGCTTAGGCGCGGGTCAAGAGACCCAGTACTTC; CDR3aa: CASSLGAGQETQYF
j_gene: TRBJ1-5; d_gene: -; v_gene: TRBV2; abundance: -; CDR3nt: TGTGCCAGCAGTGAACGCGGCACCTACGCTGGACAGCCCCAGCATTTT; CDR3aa: CASSERGTYAGQPQHF
j_gene: TRBJ2-5; d_gene: -; v_gene: TRBV7-2; abundance: -; CDR3nt: TGTGCCAGCAGCTTAGGGGGTAGCGCCCCCCAAGAGACCCAGTACTTC; CDR3aa: CASSLGGSAPQETQYF
j_gene: TRBJ1-6; d_gene: TRBD1; v_gene: TRBV5-1; abundance: -; CDR3nt: TGCGCCAGCAGCCCCGGACAGGTTAATTCACCCCTCCACTTT; CDR3aa: CASSPGQVNSPLHF
j_gene: TRBJ1-1; d_gene: TRBD1; v_gene: TRBV7-8; abundance: once; CDR3nt: TGTGCCAGCAGCTTCAGGGGGAAGTACACTGAAGCTTTCTTT; CDR3aa: CASSFRGKYTEAFF
j_gene: TRBJ1-1; d_gene: TRBD1; v_gene: TRBV9; abundance: -; CDR3nt: TGTGCCAGCAGCGTAGTCCCGGGACAGGGGGCTGCTTTCTTT; CDR3aa: CASSVVPGQGAAFF
j_gene: TRBJ2-3; d_gene: -; v_gene: TRBV4-2; abundance: -; CDR3nt: TGTGCCAGCAGCCAATTGAGACAGGGAGGAGAGGCAGATACGCAGTATTTT; CDR3aa: CASSQLRQGGEADTQYF
j_gene: TRBJ2-1; d_gene: TRBD2; v_gene: TRBV5-1; abundance: -; CDR3nt: TGCGCCAGCAGCTTAAAGCTAGCGGGGGGGCCGATGGATGAGCAGTTCTTC; CDR3aa: CASSLKLAGGPMDEQFF
j_gene: TRBJ2-7; d_gene: TRBD1; v_gene: TRBV19; abundance: -; CDR3nt: TGTGCCAGTAGCTACGCAGGGGGCGCCTCACACGAGCAGTACTTC; CDR3aa: CASSYAGGASHEQYF
j_gene: TRBJ1-5; d_gene: TRBD1; v_gene: TRBV2; abundance: -; CDR3nt: TGTGCCAGCAGTGGCCAGGGGGATCAGCCCCAGCATTTT; CDR3aa: CASSGQGDQPQHF
j_gene: TRBJ2-2; d_gene: TRBD1; v_gene: TRBV9; abundance: -; CDR3nt: TGTGCCAGCAGCGTGCGGACAGGGGGCACCGGGGAGCTGTTTTTT; CDR3aa: CASSVRTGGTGELFF
j_gene: TRBJ2-3; d_gene: TRBD1; v_gene: TRBV10-3; abundance: -; CDR3nt: TGTGCCATCAGTAAGCGACAGGGAACTAGCACAGATACGCAGTATTTT; CDR3aa: CAISKRQGTSTDTQYF
j_gene: TRBJ1-5; d_gene: TRBD1; v_gene: TRBV5-5; abundance: -; CDR3nt: TGTGCCAGCAGCTTAACAGGGGTAGAGCAGCCCCAGCATTTT; CDR3aa: CASSLTGVEQPQHF
j_gene: TRBJ2-2; d_gene: TRBD2; v_gene: TRBV9; abundance: -; CDR3nt: TGTGCCAGCAGCGTAGCTACTGGGTTAAGCGGGGAGCGTGTAATCGGGGAGCTGTTTTTT; CDR3aa: CASSVATGLSGERVIGELFF
j_gene: TRBJ1-2; d_gene: TRBD1; v_gene: TRBV18; abundance: once; CDR3nt: TGTGCCAGCTCACCAGGGACAGGAGTAGCCTATGGCTACACCTTC; CDR3aa: CASSPGTGVAYGYTF
j_gene: TRBJ2-6; d_gene: -; v_gene: TRBV15; abundance: -; CDR3nt: TGTGCCACCAGCATGCGGGGGCAGAGCTCTGGGGCCAACGTCCTGACTTTC; CDR3aa: CATSMRGQSSGANVLTF
j_gene: TRBJ1-3; d_gene: -; v_gene: TRBV7-9; abundance: -; CDR3nt: TGTGCCAGCAGCCCCTACAGGATACCCTCTGGAAACACCATATATTTT; CDR3aa: CASSPYRIPSGNTIYF
j_gene: TRBJ2-3; d_gene: TRBD2; v_gene: TRBV6-2/TRBV6-3; abundance: -; CDR3nt: TGTGCCAGCAGCATGGTGACTAGCCCCCCAGATACGCAGTATTTT; CDR3aa: CASSMVTSPPDTQYF
j_gene: TRBJ2-5; d_gene: TRBD2; v_gene: TRBV7-2; abundance: once; CDR3nt: TGTGCCAGCAGCTTAGATATCGGCGGGGGGGCCCGAGAGACCCAGTACTTC; CDR3aa: CASSLDIGGGARETQYF
j_gene: TRBJ2-1; d_gene: TRBD2; v_gene: TRBV7-3; abundance: -; CDR3nt: TGTGCCAGCAGCCAACGGGGGGGCATTCACAATGAGCAGTTCTTC; CDR3aa: CASSQRGGIHNEQFF
j_gene: TRBJ2-3; d_gene: TRBD2; v_gene: TRBV3-1/TRBV3-2; abundance: -; CDR3nt: TGTGCCAGCAGCCAACGAGCGGGGGGGCCAGATACGCAGTATTTT; CDR3aa: CASSQRAGGPDTQYF
j_gene: TRBJ2-1; d_gene: TRBD2; v_gene: TRBV7-6; abundance: -; CDR3nt: TGTGCCAGCAGCCGGACTAGCGGGGGGGTTGTTGAGCAGTTCTTC; CDR3aa: CASSRTSGGVVEQFF
j_gene: TRBJ2-7; d_gene: TRBD2; v_gene: TRBV15; abundance: -; CDR3nt: TGTGCCACCAGCAGAGGTTTCGGTAGCGGGGGGCCCCAGTACTTC; CDR3aa: CATSRGFGSGGPQYF
j_gene: TRBJ2-1; d_gene: TRBD2; v_gene: TRBV5-1; abundance: -; CDR3nt: TGCGCCAGCCGCGGGGGGTCCTACAATGAGCAGTTCTTC; CDR3aa: CASRGGSYNEQFF
j_gene: TRBJ1-4; d_gene: -; v_gene: TRBV19; abundance: -; CDR3nt: TGTGCCAGTACTGGAGGGAATAATGAAAAACTGTTTTTT; CDR3aa: CASTGGNNEKLFF
j_gene: TRBJ1-4; d_gene: TRBD1; v_gene: TRBV5-1; abundance: -; CDR3nt: TGCGCCAGCAGCACCGGGACAGGGGACGAAAAACTGTTTTTT; CDR3aa: CASSTGTGDEKLFF
j_gene: TRBJ2-6; d_gene: -; v_gene: TRBV10-1; abundance: -; CDR3nt: TGCGCCAGCGGGCAGGGGACCTCTGGGGCCAACGTCCTGACTTTC; CDR3aa: CASGQGTSGANVLTF
j_gene: TRBJ1-2; d_gene: -; v_gene: TRBV27; abundance: -; CDR3nt: TGTGCCAGCAGGAGCGGAAACTATGGCTACACCTTC; CDR3aa: CASRSGNYGYTF
j_gene: TRBJ1-6; d_gene: TRBD1; v_gene: TRBV10-2; abundance: -; CDR3nt: TGCGCCAGCACCATATCTTCCGGGACAGGGAGCTCACCCCTCCACTTT; CDR3aa: CASTISSGTGSSPLHF
j_gene: TRBJ2-3; d_gene: -; v_gene: TRBV24-1; abundance: -; CDR3nt: TGTGCCACCAGTGATTCACGACAGGATCGTTCTCCAGATACGCAGTATTTT; CDR3aa: CATSDSRQDRSPDTQYF
j_gene: TRBJ1-4; d_gene: -; v_gene: TRBV18; abundance: once; CDR3nt: TGTGCCAGCTCACCCGCAACTAATGAAAAACTGTTTTTT; CDR3aa: CASSPATNEKLFF
j_gene: TRBJ2-1; d_gene: -; v_gene: TRBV3-1/TRBV3-2; abundance: -; CDR3nt: TGTGCCAGCAGCCCCGTGACTTCCGCCAATGAGCAGTTCTTC; CDR3aa: CASSPVTSANEQFF
j_gene: TRBJ1-4; d_gene: TRBD1; v_gene: TRBV7-2; abundance: -; CDR3nt: TGTGCCAGCAGCTTAGTAAAGGGGGCAGGAGAAAAACTGTTTTTT; CDR3aa: CASSLVKGAGEKLFF
j_gene: TRBJ2-7; d_gene: -; v_gene: TRBV7-9; abundance: -; CDR3nt: TGTGCCAGCAGCCCAGGGGCGGAGGTATCCTACGAGCAGTACTTC; CDR3aa: CASSPGAEVSYEQYF
j_gene: TRBJ1-1; d_gene: -; v_gene: TRBV5-8; abundance: -; CDR3nt: TGTGCCAGCAGCTTGGAGGGGGGGCTGGGCACTGAAGCTTTCTTT; CDR3aa: CASSLEGGLGTEAFF
j_gene: TRBJ2-5; d_gene: -; v_gene: TRBV19; abundance: -; CDR3nt: TGTGCCAGTAGCAGTCTTCGAGAGACCCAGTACTTC; CDR3aa: CASSSLRETQYF
j_gene: TRBJ2-3; d_gene: -; v_gene: TRBV11-3; abundance: -; CDR3nt: TGTGCCAGCAGCTTCACTACCACAGATACGCAGTATTTT; CDR3aa: CASSFTTTDTQYF
j_gene: TRBJ1-1; d_gene: -; v_gene: TRBV2; abundance: -; CDR3nt: TGTGCCAGCAGTGCCCAGGGAAGTCAAACTGAAGCTTTCTTT; CDR3aa: CASSAQGSQTEAFF
j_gene: TRBJ2-5; d_gene: TRBD1; v_gene: TRBV7-6; abundance: once; CDR3nt: TGTGCCAGCAAGGATGGTGGACAGGGGCGAGAGACCCAGTACTTC; CDR3aa: CASKDGGQGRETQYF
j_gene: TRBJ1-3; d_gene: -; v_gene: TRBV18; abundance: -; CDR3nt: TGTGCCAGCTCTCCTCAGGGGATGGAAGGAAACACCATATATTTT; CDR3aa: CASSPQGMEGNTIYF
j_gene: TRBJ2-1; d_gene: TRBD2; v_gene: TRBV10-3; abundance: -; CDR3nt: TGTGCCATCAGTGAGTCGGGCGGGGGTTACAATGAGCAGTTCTTC; CDR3aa: CAISESGGGYNEQFF